The following is a T cell receptor (beta chain) sequence with its context. This entry belongs to a study of blood T cells in healthy people across ages. Next came a second PCR, run for about 6 to 11 cycles, which used a sample-barcoded 5' primer along with a J-beta primer mix. TCRdb used MiXCR to reprocess the 5' RACE reads, holding one entry per CDR3 protein. The sample shows roughly 1.6 million distinct CDR3 sequences, around 35% of them seen only once. V lost 4 bases and J 3 bases, leaving 9 bases between the germline ends. This CDR3 contains 12 residues. The V gene's germline CDR1 is SQVTM and CDR2 ANQGSEA.

The rearrangement joins TRBV29-1 to TRBJ1-2; perhaps TRBD1 as D (5 bases). The sequence was collected from a woman aged 25 to 39 in good health. Sequencing input: blood. The CDR3 DNA follows: TGCAGCGTTGTACAGGTCGACTATGGCTACACCTTC. Translation gives CSVVQVDYGYTF.